The present T cell receptor beta chain was sequenced within a study of regulatory T cells in long-lasting Graves disease. Time point denoted: persistent/refractory GD, antithyroid drugs over 5 years with positive TRAb. The TCR library used RNA extracted from PBMCs. According to the study, TCR beta libraries were built with iRepertoire HTBI primers and CDR3-region Arm-PCR. One entry per CDR3 protein, called by TCRdb with MiXCR from the multiplex PCR reads. The sample lists under 500,000 distinct CDR3 sequences, under 25% occurring once. This CDR3 spans 15 amino acids. The V gene lost 3 bases and the J gene lost 5 bases, with 17 bases spanning the gap. Germline V CDR1 and CDR2: SEHNR, FQNEAQ (reference sequence).

V is TRBV7-9 and J is TRBJ2-7; D might be TRBD1 or TRBD2, each matching 5 bases. The TCR was taken from a female donor with Graves disease. The sample was peripheral blood mononuclear cells (PBMCs), taken when the disease was refractory, from a patient treated with antithyroid drugs. The CDR3 is CASSFLDEGFDEQYF. CDR3 nucleotide sequence: TGTGCCAGCAGCTTTCTGGACGAGGGGTTCGACGAGCAGTACTTC. Drawing the rest from reference TRBV7-9 and TRBJ2-7, the complete variable domain is DTGVSQNPRHKITKRGQNVTFRCDPISEHNRLYWYRQTLGQGPEFLTYFQNEAQLEKSRLLSDRFSAERPKGSFSTLEIQRTEQGDSAMYLCASSFLDEGFDEQYFGPGTRLTVT.